The 5 T cell receptor beta chains in this list originate from one sample, sequenced in a study of shared clonotypes between healthy human individuals. Clones were sequenced by immunoSEQ multiplex PCR, and TCRdb holds only the in-frame ones, with some missing. Among about 1.1 million clones, approximately 80% were seen once, and the ten largest hold 0.89%. Sequences were obtained from memory CD4+ T cells from PBMCs. Subset: CD45RA-negative fraction. These receptors were obtained from a man aged 18 to 30 in good health. Some clones in this sample may be carry-over from other donors' samples.

This clone appeared a few times. The sample has other DNA sequences that encode this CDR3 too. This rearrangement joins TRBV18 to TRBJ2-2; perhaps TRBD1 as D (5 bases). V was clipped by 2 bases and J by 5 bases, with 6 bases between them. CDR1 and CDR2 from the germline V gene are KGHSH and LQKENI. This CDR3 has 13 amino acids. The CDR3 DNA sequence: TGTGCCAGCTCACCAGACAGTACCGGGGAGCTGTTTTTT. Protein product: CASSPDSTGELFF.

The chain combines TRBV6-5 with TRBJ2-7; 10 bases match TRBD1. Per the germline V gene, CDR1 is MNHEY and CDR2 is SVGAGI. After removal of 6 bases from V and 2 bases from J, the junction contained 4 bases not matched to a gene. The CDR3 sequence is 14 residues long. The CDR3 DNA sequence: TGTGCCAGCAGATCCGGGACAGGGGCCTACGAGCAGTACTTC. Its protein is CASRSGTGAYEQYF.

In regard to this clone: It is unclear where the CDR3 begins or ends on the DNA, so no DNA is shown, and the CDR3 is as TCRdb lists it. CDR3: CASSSSGPLSF. The chain is built from TRBV6-6 and TRBJ2-7. Germline V gene sequence: CDR1 MNHNY, CDR2 SVGAGI (reference sequence). Ends included, the CDR3 has 11 residues.

This sequence joins TRBV9 and TRBJ1-1; TRBD1 matches 10 bases. CDR1 is SGDLS and CDR2 is YYNGEE in the germline V gene. V lost 3 bases to trimming and J lost 5 bases; unmatched junction nucleotides: 13. This CDR3 region has 17 residues. The CDR3 DNA reads TGTGCCAGCAGCGCAGGGGACAGGGGCGCAGGTTGGACTGAAGCTTTCTTT. This codes for CASSAGDRGAGWTEAFF.

With respect to this clone: Additional DNA sequences in this sample encode the identical CDR3. The chain couples TRBV9 to TRBJ1-2; unclear D gene. V lost 0 bases and J lost 3, with 9 bases in between. The CDR3 totals 14 residues. Germline CDR1 SGDLS, CDR2 YYNGEE. The CDR3 spells CASSVGGSHYGYTF. CDR3 DNA: TGTGCCAGCAGCGTAGGGGGTTCCCACTATGGCTACACCTTC. Based on the CDR3 plus reference TRBV9 and TRBJ1-2, the full variable domain is DSGVTQTPKHLITATGQRVTLRCSPRSGDLSVYWYQQSLDQGLQFLIQYYNGEERAKGNILERFSAQQFPDLHSELNLSSLELGDSALYFCASSVGGSHYGYTFGSGTRLTVV.